What follows are 17 T cell receptor beta chains derived from one specimen sequenced in a study of blood T cells in healthy people across ages. A J-beta primer mix and a sample-barcoded 5' primer were used in a second PCR of roughly 7 to 12 cycles. Each CDR3 protein gets one entry after TCRdb re-called the 5' RACE reads with MiXCR. The table shows 980,000 or so distinct CDR3 sequences, with about 44% occurring only once. The specimen was blood. The receptors come from a man aged 25-45 years in good health.

This clonotype was picked up many times. The V gene is TRBV5-1, the J gene TRBJ2-4; 10 bases fit TRBD1. The junction had 6 bases not matched to a gene; V was cut back by 2 bases and J by 13 bases. The CDR3 contains 13 residues. CDR1 and CDR2 (germline): SGHRS, YFSETQ. CDR3 residues: CASSFRDRGEQYF. The DNA of the CDR3 is TGCGCCAGCAGCTTCCGGGACAGGGGAGAGCAGTACTTC.

The chain links TRBV28 to TRBJ2-7; TRBD2 is a possible D gene (6 bases). This CDR3 region has 15 residues. Germline V CDR1 and CDR2: MDHEN, SYDVKM. V gave up 4 bases and J gave up 6 bases, with 19 bases separating them. The CDR3 DNA sequence: TGTGCCAGCAGTTACCCACGGGTAGGGAGGCGCGAGCAGTACTTC. Translated: CASSYPRVGRREQYF.

In this sample, this clonotype turned up a few times. The chain joins TRBV20-1 to TRBJ2-6; no firm D call. The CDR3 sequence is 16 residues long. V lost 3 bases, J lost 0 bases, and 12 bases lay in between. Germline values: CDR1 DFQATT, CDR2 SNEGSKA (reference sequence). The CDR3 loop reads CSARSRMSSGANVLTF. CDR3 sequence (DNA): TGCAGTGCTAGGAGCAGGATGAGCTCTGGGGCCAACGTCCTGACTTTC.

This chain links TRBV6-5 with TRBJ1-2; 10 nucleotides agree with TRBD1. The CDR3 is made up of 15 amino acids. Germline-derived CDR1 and CDR2 are MNHEY and SVGAGI. Losses at the gene ends were 2 bases for V and 6 bases for J; bases not matched to a gene: 6. The CDR3 DNA sequence: TGTGCCAGCAGTTACCCTGGGACAGGGGTAAATGGCTACACCTTC. As protein: CASSYPGTGVNGYTF.

This clonotype has a handful of counts. This chain connects TRBV12-3 or TRBV12-4 to TRBJ2-7, with 11 bases that match TRBD1. The length of the CDR3 is 15 residues. V lost 5 bases to trimming and J lost 3 bases; unmatched junction nucleotides: 6. The CDR3 reads CASSPPGQGGYEQYF. In DNA, the CDR3 is TGTGCCAGCAGTCCTCCGGGACAGGGGGGCTACGAGCAGTACTTC.

The rearrangement links TRBV12-3 or TRBV12-4 to TRBJ1-5, with a weak D call TRBD1 (5 bases). V lost 7 bases, J lost 4 bases, and 17 bases lay in between. The CDR3 has 15 amino acids. The CDR3 sequence: CASTLQGILNQPQHF. In DNA form, the CDR3 reads TGTGCCAGCACTCTTCAGGGAATACTAAATCAGCCCCAGCATTTT.

The chain joins TRBV2 to TRBJ2-2; 7 bases fit TRBD1. This CDR3 is built from 17 residues. V lost 5 bases and J lost 3; bases outside the gene matches: 12. The germline V gene has CDR1 SNHLY and CDR2 FYNNEI. In DNA, the CDR3 is TGTGCCAGCAGTCCCACCGAAGGGACAGCCTACACCGGGGAGCTGTTTTTT. Protein sequence: CASSPTEGTAYTGELFF.

The chain couples TRBV7-6 to TRBJ2-5; 9 bases are a match to TRBD2. The junction had 5 bases not matched to a gene; V was cut back by 3 bases and J by 0 bases. Germline V gene sequence: CDR1 SGHVS, CDR2 FNYEAQ. This CDR3 spans 16 amino acids. The CDR3 sequence is CASSFGPSGDQETQYF. The CDR3 coding sequence is TGTGCCAGCAGCTTTGGTCCTAGCGGGGACCAAGAGACCCAGTACTTC.

The chain uses TRBV4-1 and TRBJ2-4; 11 bases agree with TRBD1. Germline-derived CDR1 and CDR2 are MGHRA and YSYEKL. The CDR3 runs to 17 residues. V trimming: 0 bases; J trimming: 9 bases; junction bases outside the gene matches: 10. Written as DNA, the CDR3 is TGCGCCAGCAGCCAAGATCGGGACAGGGGGTACGGAAGCATTCAGTACTTC. As protein: CASSQDRDRGYGSIQYF.

This chain uses TRBV11-3 with TRBJ1-6; D call uncertain. The V end lost 8 bases, the J end lost 5 bases, and 4 bases lay between the germline ends. CDR1 is SGHNT, CDR2 YENEEA, per germline. The CDR3 consists of 11 residues. The CDR3 reads CASGDNSPLHF. The CDR3 bases are TGTGCCAGCGGTGATAATTCACCCCTCCACTTT.

Remarks on this clonotype: The junction departs from the called germline gene at one end, perhaps through a read error. The gene calls are TRBV20-1 and TRBJ1-2; TRBD1 is a possible D gene (5 bases). This CDR3 region has 14 residues. The V gene's germline CDR1 is DFQATT and CDR2 SNEGSKA (reference sequence). For the CDR3, the DNA is TGCAGTGCTCATGTCAGGGAGTCATGGTATGGCCACACCTTC. Its protein product is CSAHVRESWYGHTF.

This clonotype was seen a handful of times. The chain joins TRBV5-1 to TRBJ2-1, with D possibly TRBD1 on 6 matching bases. The CDR3 contains 15 residues. From germline, CDR1 is SGHRS and CDR2 YFSETQ. Trimming pared 2 bases from V and 0 bases from J, leaving 9 bases between. CDR3 sequence reads: CASSLGQLSYNEQFF. CDR3 coding DNA: TGCGCCAGCAGCTTAGGACAGCTCTCCTACAATGAGCAGTTCTTC.

This clonotype was found a few times. This sequence joins TRBV4-2 and TRBJ1-2; D possibly corresponds to TRBD1 (5 bases). CDR1 and CDR2 (germline): LGHNA, YNFKEQ. Trimming stripped 3 bases from V and 9 bases from J, with 17 bases between. This CDR3 is built from 14 residues. This CDR3 is CASSQSRGSLRYTF. The DNA for the CDR3 is TGTGCCAGCAGCCAGTCCCGGGGGAGTTTGCGCTACACCTTC.

V gene TRBV5-1 combines with J gene TRBJ1-1; TRBD1 might be the D (5 bases). Trimming took 0 bases from V and 4 from J, leaving 13 bases between them. The CDR3 is made up of 15 amino acids. Germline-derived CDR1 and CDR2 are SGHRS and YFSETQ. The CDR3 is CASSLGTRVATEAFF. The CDR3 DNA reads as TGCGCCAGCAGCTTGGGGACCAGGGTGGCCACTGAAGCTTTCTTT.

CDR3 bases: TGCGCCAGCAGCCAAGGTTTAGGGACAGGTGGACAGCCCCAGCATTTT. Its protein is CASSQGLGTGGQPQHF. This chain links TRBV4-1 with TRBJ1-5; 8 nucleotides line up with TRBD1. This CDR3 is 16 amino acids long. Germline V gene sequence: CDR1 MGHRA, CDR2 YSYEKL. Trimming took 1 base from V and 7 from J; bases not matched to a gene: 9.

The chain combines TRBV4-2 with TRBJ2-3, with 7 bases aligning to TRBD2. Germline CDR1 LGHNA, CDR2 YNFKEQ. The V gene end was trimmed by 4 bases and the J gene end by 3 bases; junction bases not matched to a gene: 7. The CDR3 runs 15 residues. The CDR3 sequence is CASSPTGTTTDTQYF. CDR3 DNA sequence: TGTGCCAGCAGCCCGACCGGGACTACAACAGATACGCAGTATTTT.

This clonotype was counted a few times. The chain links TRBV3-1 to TRBJ2-3; possible D gene TRBD2, 7 bases. V was shortened by 1 base and J by 8 bases, with 13 bases between the two germline ends. The CDR3 consists of 14 residues. CDR1 is LGHDT, CDR2 YNNKEL, per germline (reference sequence). The CDR3 DNA sequence: TGTGCCAGCAGCCAAGGAGGGGGGGGGCCTACGCAGTATTTT. Its protein product is CASSQGGGGPTQYF.